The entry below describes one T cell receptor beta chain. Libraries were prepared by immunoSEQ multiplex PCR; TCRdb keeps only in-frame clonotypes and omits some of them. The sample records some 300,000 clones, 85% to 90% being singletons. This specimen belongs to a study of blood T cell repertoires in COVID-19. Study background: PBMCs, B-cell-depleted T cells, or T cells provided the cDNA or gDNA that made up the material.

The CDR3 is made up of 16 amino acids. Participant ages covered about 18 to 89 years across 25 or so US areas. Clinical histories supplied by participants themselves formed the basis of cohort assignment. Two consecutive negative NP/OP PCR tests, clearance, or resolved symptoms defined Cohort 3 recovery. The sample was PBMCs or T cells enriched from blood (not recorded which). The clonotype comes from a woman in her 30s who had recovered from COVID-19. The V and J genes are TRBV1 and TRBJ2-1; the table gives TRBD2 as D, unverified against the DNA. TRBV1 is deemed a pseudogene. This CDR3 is CTSSQDQISTGNEQFF. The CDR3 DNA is TGCACCAGCAGCCAAGATCAAATTAGTACCGGCAATGAGCAGTTCTTC.